A selection of T cell receptor beta chains follows, all from one sample in a study of cytomegalovirus exposure and HLA in healthy donors. The assay was immunoSEQ multiplex PCR, and TCRdb's table has in-frame clones only and misses some. The sample gives about 140,000 clones, roughly nine tenths of which show up once; 2.5% to 3.5% is in the top ten. Material for sequencing was PBMCs. Receptors originate from a man aged 18-30 years in good health and CMV-seronegative. Each CDR3 is given with its conserved first and last residue. A D gene is named only where the DNA matches it firmly. The size entry is marked missing in some rows and otherwise reads once, few, many or a size class.

D gene: NA; clone size: NA; V gene: TRBV6-6; J gene: TRBJ2-7; CDR3 protein: CASSYAGVYYEQYF; CDR3 DNA: TGTGCCAGCAGTTACGCAGGGGTCTACTACGAGCAGTACTTC
D gene: TRBD1; clone size: NA; V gene: TRBV29-1; J gene: TRBJ1-1; CDR3 protein: CSVEDRGQGTEAFF; CDR3 DNA: TGCAGCGTTGAAGATAGGGGGCAGGGCACTGAAGCTTTCTTT
D gene: TRBD2; clone size: NA; V gene: TRBV27; J gene: TRBJ2-7; CDR3 protein: CASNPAGGARAGYEQYF; CDR3 DNA: TGTGCCAGCAATCCCGCGGGAGGGGCCCGAGCCGGCTACGAGCAGTACTTC
D gene: TRBD2; clone size: NA; V gene: TRBV28; J gene: TRBJ2-7; CDR3 protein: CATRTSGRSYEQYF; CDR3 DNA: TGTGCCACCCGTACTAGCGGACGCTCCTACGAGCAGTACTTC
D gene: TRBD1; clone size: NA; V gene: TRBV7-7; J gene: TRBJ2-5; CDR3 protein: CASSPPQDRDATQYF; CDR3 DNA: TGTGCCAGCAGCCCCCCCCAAGACAGGGACGCGACCCAGTACTTC
D gene: TRBD1; clone size: NA; V gene: TRBV5-4; J gene: TRBJ2-1; CDR3 protein: CASSLLRTGGYNEQFF; CDR3 DNA: TGTGCCAGCAGCTTGCTCCGGACAGGCGGCTACAATGAGCAGTTCTTC
D gene: TRBD1; clone size: NA; V gene: TRBV19; J gene: TRBJ2-7; CDR3 protein: CASSIEPGQGHEQYF; CDR3 DNA: TGTGCCAGTAGTATCGAACCGGGACAGGGTCATGAGCAGTACTTC
D gene: NA; clone size: NA; V gene: TRBV4-3; J gene: TRBJ1-1; CDR3 protein: CASSQDREADTEAFF; CDR3 DNA: TGCGCCAGCAGCCAGGACCGGGAGGCCGACACTGAAGCTTTCTTT
D gene: TRBD2; clone size: once; V gene: TRBV9; J gene: TRBJ2-3; CDR3 protein: CASNLAGTSTDTQYF; CDR3 DNA: TGTGCCAGCAACCTAGCGGGCACTAGCACAGATACGCAGTATTTT
D gene: TRBD1; clone size: NA; V gene: TRBV29-1; J gene: TRBJ1-2; CDR3 protein: CSVPDRAYGYTF; CDR3 DNA: TGCAGCGTCCCGGACAGGGCCTATGGCTACACCTTC
D gene: NA; clone size: NA; V gene: TRBV7-8; J gene: TRBJ2-1; CDR3 protein: CASSTRGLNYNEQFF; CDR3 DNA: TGTGCCAGCAGCACGAGGGGACTTAACTACAATGAGCAGTTCTTC
D gene: NA; clone size: NA; V gene: TRBV9; J gene: TRBJ2-1; CDR3 protein: CASSPSNEQFF; CDR3 DNA: TGTGCCAGCAGCCCCAGCAATGAGCAGTTCTTC
D gene: TRBD1; clone size: NA; V gene: TRBV2; J gene: TRBJ1-2; CDR3 protein: CASSEALLAGGLPGYTF; CDR3 DNA: TGTGCCAGCAGTGAAGCGCTTCTGGCAGGGGGTCTGCCTGGCTACACCTTC
D gene: TRBD1; clone size: once; V gene: TRBV5-4; J gene: TRBJ1-2; CDR3 protein: CASSAQGANYGYTF; CDR3 DNA: TGTGCCAGCAGCGCACAGGGGGCGAACTATGGCTACACCTTC
D gene: NA; clone size: NA; V gene: TRBV27; J gene: TRBJ2-1; CDR3 protein: CASSPSGNEQFF; CDR3 DNA: TGTGCCAGCAGTCCCTCAGGCAATGAGCAGTTCTTC
D gene: NA; clone size: NA; V gene: TRBV5-6; J gene: TRBJ1-2; CDR3 protein: CASSVDSHYGYTF; CDR3 DNA: TGTGCCAGCAGCGTGGACAGCCACTATGGCTACACCTTC
D gene: NA; clone size: NA; V gene: TRBV11-2; J gene: TRBJ2-3; CDR3 protein: CASSLDLFGTDTQYF; CDR3 DNA: TGTGCCAGCAGCTTAGATCTTTTCGGGACAGATACGCAGTATTTT
D gene: NA; clone size: NA; V gene: TRBV19; J gene: TRBJ2-1; CDR3 protein: CAVGKQAFLHEQFF; CDR3 DNA: TGTGCCGTAGGTAAACAGGCTTTCTTACATGAGCAGTTCTTC
D gene: NA; clone size: NA; V gene: TRBV2; J gene: TRBJ2-3; CDR3 protein: CASRPQGLKQYF; CDR3 DNA: TGTGCCAGCAGACCCCAGGGTCTCAAGCAGTATTTT
D gene: TRBD1; clone size: NA; V gene: TRBV7-2; J gene: TRBJ2-5; CDR3 protein: CASSLGFTGGQETQYF; CDR3 DNA: TGTGCCAGCAGCTTAGGCTTCACAGGGGGGCAAGAGACCCAGTACTTC
D gene: NA; clone size: NA; V gene: TRBV2; J gene: TRBJ1-1; CDR3 protein: CASNVAGVGTEAFF; CDR3 DNA: TGTGCCAGCAACGTTGCGGGGGTTGGCACTGAAGCTTTCTTT
D gene: NA; clone size: NA; V gene: TRBV5-1; J gene: TRBJ2-2; CDR3 protein: CASSLYVGEGNTGELFF; CDR3 DNA: TGCGCCAGCAGCCTATACGTGGGAGAGGGGAACACCGGGGAGCTGTTTTTT
D gene: TRBD1; clone size: NA; V gene: TRBV9; J gene: TRBJ2-2; CDR3 protein: CASSVSFGQGVIGELFF; CDR3 DNA: TGTGCCAGCAGCGTTAGTTTTGGACAGGGCGTGATCGGGGAGCTGTTTTTT
D gene: TRBD2; clone size: NA; V gene: TRBV6-5; J gene: TRBJ2-7; CDR3 protein: CASSTSGATRYEQYF; CDR3 DNA: TGTGCCAGCAGTACTAGCGGGGCTACTAGGTACGAGCAGTACTTC
D gene: NA; clone size: NA; V gene: TRBV2; J gene: TRBJ2-7; CDR3 protein: CASKSYPIEQYF; CDR3 DNA: TGTGCCAGCAAATCCTATCCGATCGAGCAGTACTTC
D gene: NA; clone size: NA; V gene: TRBV18; J gene: TRBJ2-7; CDR3 protein: CASSPLGPLYEQYF; CDR3 DNA: TGTGCCAGCTCACCACTGGGCCCACTCTACGAGCAGTACTTC
D gene: TRBD1; clone size: once; V gene: TRBV19; J gene: TRBJ1-5; CDR3 protein: CASSRGQGGQPQHF; CDR3 DNA: TGTGCCAGCTCAAGGGGACAGGGGGGCCAGCCCCAGCATTTT
D gene: NA; clone size: NA; V gene: TRBV7-8; J gene: TRBJ1-4; CDR3 protein: CASSAAGWIEKLFF; CDR3 DNA: TGTGCCAGCAGCGCCGCAGGGTGGATCGAAAAACTGTTTTTT
D gene: TRBD1; clone size: NA; V gene: TRBV19; J gene: TRBJ2-7; CDR3 protein: CASSKGRDSSYEQYF; CDR3 DNA: TGTGCCAGTAGTAAGGGAAGGGACAGCTCCTACGAGCAGTACTTC
D gene: TRBD1; clone size: NA; V gene: TRBV19; J gene: TRBJ1-4; CDR3 protein: CASKGTASAFGEKLFF; CDR3 DNA: TGTGCCAGTAAAGGGACAGCTTCTGCATTCGGTGAAAAACTGTTTTTT
D gene: TRBD2; clone size: NA; V gene: TRBV9; J gene: TRBJ2-1; CDR3 protein: CASSVTSGIPNEQFF; CDR3 DNA: TGTGCCAGCAGCGTAACTAGCGGGATCCCCAATGAGCAGTTCTTC
D gene: TRBD2; clone size: NA; V gene: TRBV28; J gene: TRBJ2-1; CDR3 protein: CASSPGSGRFDEQFF; CDR3 DNA: TGTGCCAGCAGCCCTGGAAGCGGGAGGTTCGATGAGCAGTTCTTC
D gene: NA; clone size: NA; V gene: TRBV6-6; J gene: TRBJ1-2; CDR3 protein: CATTGSVSYTF; CDR3 DNA: TGTGCCACTACAGGCTCCGTCAGCTACACCTTC
D gene: NA; clone size: NA; V gene: TRBV27; J gene: TRBJ2-3; CDR3 protein: CASSLTLTDTQYF; CDR3 DNA: TGTGCCAGCAGTCTAACTCTCACAGATACGCAGTATTTT
D gene: NA; clone size: NA; V gene: TRBV4-1; J gene: TRBJ1-2; CDR3 protein: CASSQDRQYGYTF; CDR3 DNA: TGCGCCAGCAGCCAAGACAGACAGTATGGCTACACCTTC
D gene: NA; clone size: NA; V gene: TRBV11-2; J gene: TRBJ2-7; CDR3 protein: CASSLLLDSFSHEQYF; CDR3 DNA: TGTGCCAGCAGCCTCCTCTTGGACTCGTTTTCCCACGAGCAGTACTTC
D gene: NA; clone size: NA; V gene: TRBV6-5; J gene: TRBJ2-7; CDR3 protein: CASSPPSGGGVEQYF; CDR3 DNA: TGTGCCAGCAGCCCACCTTCTGGAGGGGGCGTCGAGCAGTACTTC
D gene: NA; clone size: NA; V gene: TRBV11-2; J gene: TRBJ1-1; CDR3 protein: CASSHLRGKGQEAFF; CDR3 DNA: TGTGCCAGCAGCCATCTCAGGGGAAAGGGGCAGGAAGCTTTCTTT
D gene: NA; clone size: NA; V gene: TRBV9; J gene: TRBJ1-4; CDR3 protein: CASSSGAPYEKLFF; CDR3 DNA: TGTGCCAGCAGCTCAGGGGCCCCTTATGAAAAACTGTTTTTT
D gene: NA; clone size: NA; V gene: TRBV7-2; J gene: TRBJ2-7; CDR3 protein: CASSSWTEQYF; CDR3 DNA: TGTGCCAGCAGCTCTTGGACTGAGCAGTACTTC
D gene: TRBD2; clone size: NA; V gene: TRBV27; J gene: TRBJ2-2; CDR3 protein: CASSFSSGGAGELFF; CDR3 DNA: TGTGCCAGCAGTTTTTCCAGCGGGGGAGCCGGGGAGCTGTTTTTT
D gene: TRBD1; clone size: once; V gene: TRBV5-5; J gene: TRBJ1-6; CDR3 protein: CASSRAGGYNSPLHF; CDR3 DNA: TGTGCCAGCAGCCGTGCAGGGGGCTATAATTCACCCCTCCACTTT
D gene: NA; clone size: NA; V gene: TRBV7-9; J gene: TRBJ1-1; CDR3 protein: CASRGVYAEAFF; CDR3 DNA: TGTGCCAGCCGGGGGGTTTACGCTGAAGCTTTCTTT
D gene: NA; clone size: NA; V gene: TRBV27; J gene: TRBJ1-5; CDR3 protein: CASSLRGLNQPQHF; CDR3 DNA: TGTGCCAGCAGTTTACGAGGCCTTAATCAGCCCCAGCATTTT
D gene: NA; clone size: NA; V gene: TRBV7-2; J gene: TRBJ1-5; CDR3 protein: CASSVSGLPQHF; CDR3 DNA: TGTGCCAGCAGCGTCTCAGGGCTGCCCCAGCATTTT
D gene: TRBD2; clone size: NA; V gene: TRBV7-6; J gene: TRBJ2-5; CDR3 protein: CASSPRGLAGETQYF; CDR3 DNA: TGTGCCAGCAGCCCGAGGGGGCTAGCGGGGGAGACCCAGTACTTC
D gene: TRBD1; clone size: NA; V gene: TRBV5-8; J gene: TRBJ2-1; CDR3 protein: CASTFRDRSSYNEQFF; CDR3 DNA: TGTGCCAGCACTTTCCGGGACAGGAGTTCCTACAATGAGCAGTTCTTC
D gene: TRBD2; clone size: NA; V gene: TRBV27; J gene: TRBJ2-1; CDR3 protein: CASSLIGRAGYEQFF; CDR3 DNA: TGTGCCAGCAGTTTAATCGGGAGGGCCGGGTATGAGCAGTTCTTC
D gene: NA; clone size: NA; V gene: TRBV19; J gene: TRBJ1-5; CDR3 protein: CASTFRAAIQPQHF; CDR3 DNA: TGTGCCAGTACCTTCCGTGCGGCGATCCAGCCCCAGCATTTT
D gene: TRBD2; clone size: NA; V gene: TRBV18; J gene: TRBJ2-7; CDR3 protein: CASSPLRDYYEQYF; CDR3 DNA: TGTGCCAGCTCACCTTTGCGGGACTACTACGAGCAGTACTTC
D gene: TRBD1; clone size: NA; V gene: TRBV5-1; J gene: TRBJ1-1; CDR3 protein: CASSPVIWGTGGTEAFF; CDR3 DNA: TGCGCCAGCAGCCCTGTGATATGGGGAACAGGGGGCACTGAAGCTTTCTTT
D gene: TRBD1; clone size: NA; V gene: TRBV5-6; J gene: TRBJ2-3; CDR3 protein: CASSLQDRLEYF; CDR3 DNA: TGTGCCAGCAGCTTGCAGGACAGGTTGGAGTATTTT
D gene: NA; clone size: NA; V gene: TRBV29-1; J gene: TRBJ1-5; CDR3 protein: CSVLWGHSNQPQHF; CDR3 DNA: TGCAGCGTTCTCTGGGGACATAGCAATCAGCCCCAGCATTTT
D gene: NA; clone size: NA; V gene: TRBV7-2; J gene: TRBJ1-1; CDR3 protein: CASSFGMGSNTEAFF; CDR3 DNA: TGTGCCAGCAGCTTCGGGATGGGGTCGAACACTGAAGCTTTCTTT
D gene: NA; clone size: NA; V gene: TRBV28; J gene: TRBJ1-3; CDR3 protein: CASSSQGRSGNTIYF; CDR3 DNA: TGTGCCAGCAGTTCACAGGGACGGTCTGGAAACACCATATATTTT
D gene: NA; clone size: once; V gene: TRBV21-1; J gene: TRBJ1-1; CDR3 protein: CASGNSRGNMNTEAFF; CDR3 DNA: TGTGCCAGCGGAAACTCCAGGGGGAATATGAACACTGAAGCTTTCTTT
D gene: NA; clone size: NA; V gene: TRBV18; J gene: TRBJ2-2; CDR3 protein: CASSRAQGQPGELFF; CDR3 DNA: TGTGCCAGCTCACGGGCGCAGGGCCAACCCGGGGAGCTGTTTTTT
D gene: NA; clone size: NA; V gene: TRBV5-6; J gene: TRBJ1-2; CDR3 protein: CASSLSLGVYGYTF; CDR3 DNA: TGTGCCAGCAGCTTATCTTTGGGAGTCTATGGCTACACCTTC
D gene: NA; clone size: NA; V gene: TRBV5-6; J gene: TRBJ2-7; CDR3 protein: CASSPMGGGGYEQYF; CDR3 DNA: TGTGCCAGCAGCCCCATGGGGGGCGGGGGATACGAGCAGTACTTC